The clone carrying this TCR beta chain is medium-sized within its sample. Its antigen is unknown. This sample was included in a study of liver allograft versus peripheral blood T cells. Study-level information: Intrahepatic T cell receptor repertoires from transplanted livers were compared against repertoires in recipients' peripheral blood. Overall study findings and caveats: As reported, T cell receptor repertoires inside liver allografts differed from those present in peripheral blood.

TCRdb reprocessed the reads with MiXCR, giving one entry per CDR3 protein. The sample shows fewer than 13,000 distinct CDR3 sequences, less than 20% of them seen only once. V was trimmed by 5 bases and J by 0 bases, leaving 13 bases between them. This CDR3 has 15 amino acids. CDR1 and CDR2 (germline): LNHDA, SQIVND (reference sequence). V usage is TRBV19 and J usage is TRBJ1-1; possible D gene TRBD1, 5 bases. The receptor comes from a human patient who had a liver transplant. Some T cells may be transferred from the graft donor. CDR3 bases: TGTGCCAGTAGTTCCTGGGGCCTCATGAACACTGAAGCTTTCTTT. Its translation is CASSSWGLMNTEAFF. Full variable domain (remainder filled in from reference TRBV19 and TRBJ1-1): DGGITQSPKYLFRKEGQNVTLSCEQNLNHDAMYWYRQDPGQGLRLIYYSQIVNDFQKGDIAEGYSVSREKKESFPLTVTSAQKNPTAFYLCASSSWGLMNTEAFFGQGTRLTVV.